This entry concerns a single T cell receptor (beta chain). Its antigen specificity is not known. No quality values exist for individual bases; no much larger clone is one base distant. TCRbeta CDR3 regions were amplified from genomic DNA by means of the immunoSEQ Assay, a bias-controlled multiplex PCR. The authors processed their data as follows. The number of nucleated cells in each sample was estimated by amplification of reference gene primers within the assay. To quantify the absolute abundance of each unique TCRbeta CDR3 rearrangement, sequence reads were collapsed and filtered. For each sample, productive Simpson clonality was calculated as the square root of Simpson's diversity index across productive rearrangements. TCRdb holds this immuneACCESS table with in-frame rearrangements only. Some clones are missing; in checked studies, unresolved V genes explain under half, and the rest has no known cause. For V, J and clone size, that table is used; D and trimming come from the DNA. A total of approximately 270,000 clones appear in this sample, roughly 90% of them only once. The ten biggest clones cover about 2% of the sample.

The sample comes from a study of blood T cell repertoires in COVID-19 (dated by TCRdb to 2018 to 2020). Turning to the overall study: Collaborator samples came from the United States, Italy and Spain and covered acute and convalescent phases of COVID-19. The material from the prospective study consisted of cDNA or gDNA derived from T cells, B-cell-depleted T cells, or PBMCs. Deeply sampled blood TCRbeta repertoires from subjects exposed to, actively infected with, or recovered from COVID-19 were included in the dataset. The repertoires were made available in a free public database intended to serve as a resource for research on the immune response to SARS-CoV-2. The samples were drawn from two sources: the first 160 participants of the ongoing ImmuneRACE study, and approximately 1,300 subjects contributed by 6 global collaborators. Sample metadata almost always included a de-identified subject ID, COVID-19 status, age in years and sex. Where available, HLA class I and class II types were obtained from metadata supplied by the sample provider rather than from assay-based typing. What the study reported, not specific to this receptor: The quantity of clinical and demographic metadata differed by source and by participant and was supplied without curation.

Reading from cysteine to phenylalanine, the CDR3 counts 13 amino acids. This entry keeps only the CDR3 DNA: 39 bases, framed from base 1. V and J are truncated by 4 bases and 10 bases respectively, leaving an intervening sequence of 17 bases. CDR1 and CDR2, per the germline V gene, are SGHDT and YYEEEE. Enrolling through a virtual design, the prospective study's participants ranged in age from roughly 18 to 95 years and lived across roughly 24 United States geographic areas. To assign participants to cohorts, the prospective study relied on clinical history that participants themselves reported in a screening survey and a study questionnaire. Recovered participants in ImmuneRACE Cohort 3 were defined by two consecutive negative NP/OP PCR tests, clearance by a healthcare professional, or resolution of symptoms. Each participant in the prospective study had whole blood, serum and a nasopharyngeal or oropharyngeal swab collected by mobile phlebotomists. Additional blood draws and questionnaires over an approximately two-month period could optionally be provided by prospective study participants. Before DNA extraction, blood samples from the prospective study were shipped at room temperature or frozen.

Sequences were obtained from PBMCs or T cells enriched from blood (not recorded which). Recombination joined TRBV5-6 with TRBJ1-1; TRBD1 could be the D gene, as 5 bases match. The TCR was taken from an older woman who had recovered from COVID-19. The CDR3 protein: CASSPGRGNVAFF. The DNA sequence is given as TGTGCCAGCAGCCCTGGGAGGGGTAATGTAGCTTTCTTT.